Following are 11 T cell receptor beta chains from one sample sequenced in a study of T cell responses to AZD1222 COVID-19 vaccine (dated by TCRdb to the early 2020s). Receptor libraries were prepared by the immunoSEQ multiplex PCR assay. What TCRdb holds here is the immuneACCESS table cut down to in-frame rearrangements. Part of the clones is not present; checked against another copy, under half of the missing clones reflect an unresolved V gene, and the others are unexplained. This sample lists more than 110,000 clones; roughly nine tenths were detected once. The ten biggest clones cover 2.5% to 4% of the sample. Sample time point, as interpreted from the label and publication: baseline before first vaccination. The sequencing here drew on peripheral blood, taken on day 0 of AZD1222 vaccination. The receptors were sampled from an adult in good health.

The J gene is TRBJ2-2, the V gene TRBV5-1; TRBD2 agrees at 7 bases. V shed 8 bases and J 0 bases; nucleotides not matched to a gene: 10. From germline, CDR1 is SGHRS and CDR2 YFSETQ. CDR3 length: 16 residues. Written as DNA, the CDR3 is TGCGCCAGTCGCAGGCGGGAGACATCGAACACCGGGGAGCTGTTTTTT. Translation: CASRRRETSNTGELFF.

The rearrangement joins TRBV7-6 to TRBJ2-7; 8 bases match TRBD2. This CDR3 spans 16 amino acids. After removal of 2 bases from V and 6 bases from J, the junction contained 12 bases not matched to a gene. Germline V gene data show CDR1 as SGHVS and CDR2 as FNYEAQ. CDR3 sequence reads: CASSLSQRELRGEQYF. CDR3 coding DNA: TGTGCCAGCAGCTTATCCCAGCGGGAGTTGCGGGGCGAGCAGTACTTC.

This chain connects TRBV5-1 to TRBJ2-7, with TRBD1 matching 7 bases. CDR3 length: 13 amino acids. Trimming cost V 0 bases and J 7 bases; bases outside gene matches: 4. Germline CDR1 and CDR2: SGHRS and YFSETQ. CDR3 DNA sequence: TGCGCCAGCAGCTTGGAAAGGGGGCGTGAGCAGTACTTC. It is translated as CASSLERGREQYF.

V usage is TRBV13 and J usage is TRBJ2-3; TRBD2 agrees at 7 bases. Trimming at V came to 3 bases and at J to 0 bases, leaving 18 bases not matched to a gene. Germline lookup yields CDR1 PRHDT and CDR2 FYEKMQ (reference sequence). The CDR3 sequence is 20 residues long. CDR3 nucleotides: TGTGCCAGCAGCTTTAGGGACTACCTCCTTGGTGGGATTAGCACAGATACGCAGTATTTT. Amino acid sequence: CASSFRDYLLGGISTDTQYF.

The V and J genes are TRBV20-1 and TRBJ2-2; D ambiguous. Trimming cost V 3 bases and J 9 bases, with 8 bases left between them. The CDR3 consists of 11 residues. Looked up from germline, CDR1 is DFQATT and CDR2 is SNEGSKA (reference sequence). The CDR3, as DNA: TGCAGTGCTAGCCTCCGAAGGGAGCTGTTTTTT. Amino acids: CSASLRRELFF.

The chain couples TRBV5-1 to TRBJ2-7; no clear D. The germline V and J ends were trimmed by 2 bases and 1 base, with 7 bases remaining between them. Germline V gives CDR1 SGHRS, CDR2 YFSETQ. The CDR3 totals 13 residues. CDR3: CASSFGASYEQYF. DNA for the CDR3: TGCGCCAGCAGCTTCGGTGCATCCTACGAGCAGTACTTC.

V gene TRBV9 combines with J gene TRBJ1-2; D is unresolved. The CDR3 spans 12 residues. Germline CDR1 and CDR2: SGDLS and YYNGEE. The ends were cut back, 0 bases at V and 4 bases at J, with 4 bases in the middle. CDR3 nucleotide sequence: TGTGCCAGCAGCGTAGACAGCTATGGCTACACCTTC. Encoded protein: CASSVDSYGYTF.

The chain is built from TRBV19 and TRBJ2-2, with 9 bases identical to TRBD1. Germline V CDR1 and CDR2: LNHDA, SQIVND (reference sequence). The J segment lost 7 bases and the V segment lost 7 bases, leaving 10 bases of the junction unmatched. The CDR3 length is 15 residues. The CDR3 DNA reads as TGTGCCAGTAAGGGAACAGGGGGCACGGGCGGGGAGCTGTTTTTT. Amino acid sequence: CASKGTGGTGGELFF.

This chain links TRBV19 with TRBJ2-7, with D hard to call. Germline values: CDR1 LNHDA, CDR2 SQIVND (reference sequence). Trimming removed 1 base at V and 7 bases at J, with 17 bases between. The CDR3 sequence is 15 residues long. The CDR3 bases are TGTGCCAGTAGTATAGGTGGCCAACGAATGGGTGAGCAGTACTTC. Its protein is CASSIGGQRMGEQYF. The full variable domain, in which reference TRBV19 and TRBJ2-7 provide the parts outside the CDR3, is DGGITQSPKYLFRKEGQNVTLSCEQNLNHDAMYWYRQDPGQGLRLIYYSQIVNDFQKGDIAEGYSVSREKKESFPLTVTSAQKNPTAFYLCASSIGGQRMGEQYFGPGTRLTVT.

The chain employs TRBV4-3 and TRBJ2-1; D uncertain. CDR1 LGHNA and CDR2 YSLEER come from the germline V gene. Trimming cost V 1 base and J 0 bases, with 7 bases left between them. This CDR3 comprises 15 residues. Here the CDR3 reads CASSQGPVSYNEQFF. The CDR3 coding sequence is TGCGCCAGCAGCCAAGGCCCGGTCTCCTACAATGAGCAGTTCTTC.

The chain is built from TRBV15 and TRBJ1-1, with a possible D match to TRBD1 (5 bases). V was pared by 1 base and J by 3 bases, with 6 bases between. Per the germline V gene, CDR1 is LNHNV and CDR2 is YYDKDF (reference sequence). This CDR3 region has 13 residues. The CDR3 DNA follows: TGTGCCACCAGCAGAGGGGGGGACACTGAAGCTTTCTTT. Translation gives CATSRGGDTEAFF. The complete variable domain, with remaining parts taken from reference TRBV15 and TRBJ1-1, reads DAMVIQNPRYQVTQFGKPVTLSCSQTLNHNVMYWYQQKSSQAPKLLFHYYDKDFNNEADTPDNFQSRRPNTSFCFLDIRSPGLGDTAMYLCATSRGGDTEAFFGQGTRLTVV.